This TCR beta chain originates from a study of beta chain features in type 1 diabetes. Study results and limitations: TCRB CDR3 length was moderately but significantly reduced in all four CD4+ subsets of Type 1 diabetes patients.

Concerning this clone: No antigen is known for it.

The V gene lost 1 base and the J gene lost 2 bases, with 12 bases spanning the gap. The germline gives CDR1 SGHDT, CDR2 YYEEEE. The length of the CDR3 is 15 residues. cDNA synthesis used the whole RNA isolate, giving expressed TCRB sequences. Profiling relied on immunoSEQ multiplex PCR, and the TCRdb table lists in-frame clones only, not all of them. The repertoire has around 250,000 clones, approximately 14% of them found once; the top ten carry about 0.016%. J is TRBJ1-2 and V is TRBV5-6; D not resolved. The sequenced material came from naive CD4+ T cells from blood. The receptor was isolated from a man aged 30 to 45 with type 1 diabetes. CDR3 residues: CASSLWSSVNYGYTF. Here the CDR3 DNA reads TGTGCCAGCAGCTTGTGGTCCAGCGTGAACTATGGCTACACCTTC.